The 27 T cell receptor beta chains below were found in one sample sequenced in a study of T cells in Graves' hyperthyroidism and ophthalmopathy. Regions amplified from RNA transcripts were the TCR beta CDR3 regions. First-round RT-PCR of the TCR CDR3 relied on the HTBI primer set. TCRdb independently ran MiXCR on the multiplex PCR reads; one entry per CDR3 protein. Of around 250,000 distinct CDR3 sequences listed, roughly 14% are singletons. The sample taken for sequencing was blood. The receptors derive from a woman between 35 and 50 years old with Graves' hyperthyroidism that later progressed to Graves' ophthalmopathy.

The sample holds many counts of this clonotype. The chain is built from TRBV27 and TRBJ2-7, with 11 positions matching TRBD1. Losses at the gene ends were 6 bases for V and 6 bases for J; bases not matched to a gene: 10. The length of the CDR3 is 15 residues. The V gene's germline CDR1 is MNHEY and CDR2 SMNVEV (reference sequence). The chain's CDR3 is CASRSPGTGGGEQYF. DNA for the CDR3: TGTGCCAGCAGATCTCCCGGGACAGGGGGTGGCGAGCAGTACTTC.

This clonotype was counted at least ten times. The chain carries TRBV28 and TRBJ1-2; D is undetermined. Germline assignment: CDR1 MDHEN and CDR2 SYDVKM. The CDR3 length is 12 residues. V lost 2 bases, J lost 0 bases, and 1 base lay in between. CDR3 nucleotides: TGTGCCAGCAGTTTAGCTAACTATGGCTACACCTTC. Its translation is CASSLANYGYTF.

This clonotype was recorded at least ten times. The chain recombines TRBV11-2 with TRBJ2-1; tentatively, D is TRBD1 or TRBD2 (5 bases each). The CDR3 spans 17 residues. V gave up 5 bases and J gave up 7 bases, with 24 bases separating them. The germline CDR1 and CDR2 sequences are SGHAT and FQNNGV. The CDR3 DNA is TGTGCCAGCAGCCACCTAGGTCGGGGCCTCGACGGAAATGAGCAGTTCTTC. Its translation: CASSHLGRGLDGNEQFF.

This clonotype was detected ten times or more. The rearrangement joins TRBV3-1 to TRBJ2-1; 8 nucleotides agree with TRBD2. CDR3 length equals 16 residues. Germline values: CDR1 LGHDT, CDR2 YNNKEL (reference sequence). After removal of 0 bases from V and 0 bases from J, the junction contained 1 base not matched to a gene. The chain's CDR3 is CASSQDLAGSYNEQFF. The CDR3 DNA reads TGTGCCAGCAGCCAAGATCTAGCGGGCTCCTACAATGAGCAGTTCTTC.

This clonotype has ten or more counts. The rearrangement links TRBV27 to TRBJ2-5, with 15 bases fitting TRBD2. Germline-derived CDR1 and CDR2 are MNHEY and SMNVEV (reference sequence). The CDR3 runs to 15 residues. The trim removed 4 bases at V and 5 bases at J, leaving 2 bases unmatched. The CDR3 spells CASSSGTSGRETQYF. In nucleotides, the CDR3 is TGTGCCAGCAGTTCCGGGACTAGCGGGAGGGAGACCCAGTACTTC.

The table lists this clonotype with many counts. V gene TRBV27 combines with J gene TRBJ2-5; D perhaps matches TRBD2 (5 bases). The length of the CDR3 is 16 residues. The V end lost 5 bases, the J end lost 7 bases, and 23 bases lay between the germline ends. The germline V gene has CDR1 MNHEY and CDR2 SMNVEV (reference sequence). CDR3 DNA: TGTGCCAGCAGTGCTAGGACGGGGAGAATCACCGGGACCCAGTACTTC. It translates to CASSARTGRITGTQYF.

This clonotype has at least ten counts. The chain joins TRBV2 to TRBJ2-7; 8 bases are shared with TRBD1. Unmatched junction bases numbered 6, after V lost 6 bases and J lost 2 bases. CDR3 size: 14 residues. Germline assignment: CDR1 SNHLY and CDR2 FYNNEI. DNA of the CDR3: TGTGCCAGCAGGAAAGGACAGGGCACCTACGAGCAGTACTTC. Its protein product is CASRKGQGTYEQYF.

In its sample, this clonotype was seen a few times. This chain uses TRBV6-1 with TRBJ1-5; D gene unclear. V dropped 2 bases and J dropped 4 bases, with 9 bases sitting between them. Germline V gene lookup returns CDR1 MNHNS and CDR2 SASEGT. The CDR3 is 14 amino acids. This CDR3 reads CASSERSGNQPQHF. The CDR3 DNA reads TGTGCCAGCAGTGAAAGGTCGGGGAATCAGCCCCAGCATTTT.

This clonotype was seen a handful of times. The CDR3 reads CASSLDPSGRGNEQFF. The DNA for the CDR3 is TGCGCCAGCAGCTTGGACCCTAGCGGGAGGGGGAATGAGCAGTTCTTC. The chain joins TRBV5-1 to TRBJ2-1, with 12 bases lining up with TRBD2. Germline lookup yields CDR1 SGHRS and CDR2 YFSETQ. Losses at the gene ends were 0 bases for V and 7 bases for J; bases not matched to a gene: 5. This CDR3 has 16 residues.

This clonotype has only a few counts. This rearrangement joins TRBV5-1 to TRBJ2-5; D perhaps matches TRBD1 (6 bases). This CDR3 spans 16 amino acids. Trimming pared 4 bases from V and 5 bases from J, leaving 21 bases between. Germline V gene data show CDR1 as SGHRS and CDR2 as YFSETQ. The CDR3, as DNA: TGCGCCAGCAGCCTTGGTACTCCCGTTCAGGGGGAGACCCAGTACTTC. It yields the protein CASSLGTPVQGETQYF.

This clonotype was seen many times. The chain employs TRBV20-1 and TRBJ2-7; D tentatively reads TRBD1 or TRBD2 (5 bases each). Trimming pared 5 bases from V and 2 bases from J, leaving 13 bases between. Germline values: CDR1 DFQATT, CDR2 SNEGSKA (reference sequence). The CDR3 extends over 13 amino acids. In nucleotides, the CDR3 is TGCAGTGCTCCCGGGACGGGACCCTACGAGCAGTACTTC. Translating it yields CSAPGTGPYEQYF.

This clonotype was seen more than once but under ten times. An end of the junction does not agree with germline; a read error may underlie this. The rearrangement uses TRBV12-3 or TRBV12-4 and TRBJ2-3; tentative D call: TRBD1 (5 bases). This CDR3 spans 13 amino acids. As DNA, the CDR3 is TGTGCCAGCAGTTTGCCCGGCACAGGTACGCAGTATTTT. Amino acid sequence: CASSLPGTGTQYF.

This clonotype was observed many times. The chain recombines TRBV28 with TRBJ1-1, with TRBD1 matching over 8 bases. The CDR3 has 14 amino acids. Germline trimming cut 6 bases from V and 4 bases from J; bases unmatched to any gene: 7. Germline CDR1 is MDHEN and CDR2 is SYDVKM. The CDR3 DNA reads TGTGCCAGCAGGAGTACAGGGGGTCGCACTGAAGCTTTCTTT. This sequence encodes CASRSTGGRTEAFF.

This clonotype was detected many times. The CDR3 protein is CASSLLGQGPPFNEQFF. The CDR3 coding sequence is TGTGCCAGTAGTCTTCTGGGACAGGGCCCACCCTTTAATGAGCAGTTCTTC. The chain employs TRBV19 and TRBJ2-1; 9 bases map to TRBD1. The germline CDR1 and CDR2 sequences are LNHDA and SQIVND (reference sequence). The V gene end was trimmed by 5 bases and the J gene end by 7 bases; junction bases not matched to a gene: 15. The CDR3 loop spans 17 amino acids.

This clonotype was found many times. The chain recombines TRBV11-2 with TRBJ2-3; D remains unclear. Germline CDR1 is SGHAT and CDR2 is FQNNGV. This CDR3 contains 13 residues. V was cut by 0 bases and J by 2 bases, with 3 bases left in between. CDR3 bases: TGTGCCAGCAGCTTAGATCCCACAGATACGCAGTATTTT. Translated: CASSLDPTDTQYF.

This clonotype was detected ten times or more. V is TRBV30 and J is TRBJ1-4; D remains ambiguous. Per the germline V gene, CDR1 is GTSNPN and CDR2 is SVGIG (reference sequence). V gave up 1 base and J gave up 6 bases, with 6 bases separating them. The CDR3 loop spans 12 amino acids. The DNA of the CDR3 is TGTGCCTGGAGTGGGGGTTATGAAAAACTGTTTTTT. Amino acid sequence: CAWSGGYEKLFF.

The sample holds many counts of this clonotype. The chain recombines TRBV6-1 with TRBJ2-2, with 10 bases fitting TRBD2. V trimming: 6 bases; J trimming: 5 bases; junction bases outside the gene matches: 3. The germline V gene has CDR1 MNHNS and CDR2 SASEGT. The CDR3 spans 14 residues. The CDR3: CASSLSGRTGELFF. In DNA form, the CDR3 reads TGTGCCAGCAGCCTTAGCGGGAGGACCGGGGAGCTGTTTTTT.

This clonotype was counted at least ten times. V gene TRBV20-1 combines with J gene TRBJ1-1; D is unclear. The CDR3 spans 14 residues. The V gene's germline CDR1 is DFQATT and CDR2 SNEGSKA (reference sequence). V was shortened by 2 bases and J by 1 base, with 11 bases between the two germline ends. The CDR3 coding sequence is TGCAGTGCTAGACGGGATACAGCGAACACTGAAGCTTTCTTT. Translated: CSARRDTANTEAFF.

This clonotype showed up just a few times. The CDR3 DNA follows: TGTGCCAGTAGTCTACAGGGACTGGACACCGGGGAGCTGTTTTTT. Translation: CASSLQGLDTGELFF. The chain is built from TRBV19 and TRBJ2-2, with D perhaps matching TRBD1 or TRBD2 (6 bases each). The V and J ends lost 5 bases and 3 bases respectively, with 13 bases between them. The CDR3 spans 15 residues. The germline CDR1 and CDR2 sequences are LNHDA and SQIVND (reference sequence).

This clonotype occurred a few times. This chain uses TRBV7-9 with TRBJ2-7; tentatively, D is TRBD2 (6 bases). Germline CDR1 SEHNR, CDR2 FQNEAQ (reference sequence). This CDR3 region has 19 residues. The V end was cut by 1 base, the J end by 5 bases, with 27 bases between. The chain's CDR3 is CASSLVGWGGGVRNDEQYF. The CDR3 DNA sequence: TGTGCCAGCAGCTTAGTGGGGTGGGGAGGTGGTGTGAGAAACGACGAGCAGTACTTC.

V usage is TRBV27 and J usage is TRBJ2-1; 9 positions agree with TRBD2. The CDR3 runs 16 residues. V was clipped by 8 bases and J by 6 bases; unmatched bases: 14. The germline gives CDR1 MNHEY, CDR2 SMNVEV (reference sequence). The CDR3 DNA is TGTGCCAGCCGATTACTAGCGGGTCAATGGGGCAATGAGCAGTTCTTC. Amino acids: CASRLLAGQWGNEQFF.

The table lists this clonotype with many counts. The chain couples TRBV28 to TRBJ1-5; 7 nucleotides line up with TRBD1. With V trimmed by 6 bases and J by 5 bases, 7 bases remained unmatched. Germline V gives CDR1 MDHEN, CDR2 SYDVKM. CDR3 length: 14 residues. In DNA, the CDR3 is TGTGCCAGCAGGCTTGACAGGGTCCATCAGCCCCAGCATTTT. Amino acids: CASRLDRVHQPQHF.

The CDR3 loop reads CASSSYSGRTGELFF. The CDR3 nucleotides read TGTGCCAGCAGCTCCTACTCAGGGCGGACCGGGGAGCTGTTTTTT. The chain recombines TRBV7-9 with TRBJ2-2, with a tentative D call TRBD1 (5 bases). Germline values: CDR1 SEHNR, CDR2 FQNEAQ (reference sequence). The CDR3 totals 15 residues. The V end lost 4 bases, the J end lost 5 bases, and 14 bases lay between the germline ends.

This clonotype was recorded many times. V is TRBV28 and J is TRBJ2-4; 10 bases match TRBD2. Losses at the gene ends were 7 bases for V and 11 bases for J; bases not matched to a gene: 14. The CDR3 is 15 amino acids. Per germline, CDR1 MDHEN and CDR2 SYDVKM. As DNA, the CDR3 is TGTGCCAGCAACTTTGATCTTCGGCTAGCGGGAGTTCAGTACTTC. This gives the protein CASNFDLRLAGVQYF.

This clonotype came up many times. Here the CDR3 reads CASSHRQNYGYTF. In DNA form, the CDR3 reads TGTGCCAGCAGCCACCGACAGAACTATGGCTACACCTTC. The V and J genes are TRBV12-3 or TRBV12-4 and TRBJ1-2; D possibly corresponds to TRBD1 (5 bases). V gave up 6 bases and J gave up 2 bases, with 10 bases separating them. CDR3 length: 13 residues.

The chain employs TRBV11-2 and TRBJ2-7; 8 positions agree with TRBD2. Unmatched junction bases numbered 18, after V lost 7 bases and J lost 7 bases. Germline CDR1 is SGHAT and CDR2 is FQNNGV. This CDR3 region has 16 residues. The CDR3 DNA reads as TGTGCCAGCATAGGTCGCCGAACGGGAGGGCCGGGGGAGCAGTACTTC. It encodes CASIGRRTGGPGEQYF.

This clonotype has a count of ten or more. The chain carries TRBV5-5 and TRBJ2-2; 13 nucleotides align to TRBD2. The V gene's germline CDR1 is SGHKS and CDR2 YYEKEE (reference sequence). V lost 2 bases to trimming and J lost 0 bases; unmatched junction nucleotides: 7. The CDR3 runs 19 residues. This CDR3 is CASSFILTSGRTNTGELFF. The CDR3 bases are TGTGCCAGCAGCTTTATACTGACTAGCGGGAGGACGAACACCGGGGAGCTGTTTTTT. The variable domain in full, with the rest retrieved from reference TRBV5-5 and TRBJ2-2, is DAGVTQSPTHLIKTRGQQVTLRCSPISGHKSVSWYQQVLGQGPQFIFQYYEKEERGRGNFPDRFSARQFPNYSSELNVNALLLGDSALYLCASSFILTSGRTNTGELFFGEGSRLTVL.